These 24 T cell receptor beta chains originate from one sample sequenced in a study of blood T cell repertoires in COVID-19. Here immunoSEQ multiplex PCR was the method, and the copy in TCRdb shows in-frame clones only, minus some. The profile covers about 270,000 clones, with under 90% appearing a single time and roughly 3.1% taken by the ten largest. Source material: peripheral blood. All receptors derive from a woman younger than 30 with acute or convalescent COVID-19.

Here the CDR3 reads CASRTTGSTDTQYF. The CDR3 DNA reads as TGTGCCAGCAGGACGACAGGGAGCACAGATACGCAGTATTTT. The V call is TRBV6-5, the J call TRBJ2-3; 7 bases are shared with TRBD1. The V segment lost 6 bases and the J segment 0 bases; nucleotides outside the gene matches: 3. Per germline, CDR1 MNHEY and CDR2 SVGAGI. The CDR3 runs 14 residues.

The chain recombines TRBV28 with TRBJ1-2, with a weak D call TRBD1 (5 bases). The germline CDR1 and CDR2 sequences are MDHEN and SYDVKM. Trimming left V 7 bases short and J 4 bases short, with 16 bases between. The CDR3 extends over 14 amino acids. CDR3 nucleotide sequence: TGTGCCAGCACCTTAGATCAGGGCTCCTATGGCTACACCTTC. It is translated as CASTLDQGSYGYTF.

This clone showed up just once. The chain links TRBV7-2 to TRBJ1-5; 8 nucleotides align to TRBD1. The CDR3 runs 15 residues. V lost 6 bases, J lost 6 bases, and 10 bases stayed unmatched. Looked up from germline, CDR1 is SGHTA and CDR2 is FQGNSA. CDR3 nucleotides: TGTGCCAGCAGTCCAGGGGGCACGATCGGTCAGCCCCAGCATTTT. Amino acids: CASSPGGTIGQPQHF. Combining the CDR3 with reference TRBV7-2 and TRBJ1-5 gives the whole variable domain GAGVSQSPSNKVTEKGKDVELRCDPISGHTALYWYRQSLGQGLEFLIYFQGNSAPDKSGLPSDRFSAERTGGSVSTLTIQRTQQEDSAVYLCASSPGGTIGQPQHFGDGTRLSIL.

This clone was observed a few times. The genes are TRBV30 and TRBJ1-4, with a weak D call TRBD1 (5 bases). Trimming stripped 2 bases from V and 7 bases from J, with 11 bases between. CDR1 and CDR2 from the germline V gene are GTSNPN and SVGIG (reference sequence). This CDR3 spans 13 amino acids. Here the CDR3 reads CAWSRTSREKLFF. DNA for the CDR3: TGTGCCTGGAGTCGGACATCGCGTGAAAAACTGTTTTTT. The full variable domain, its missing parts supplied by reference TRBV30 and TRBJ1-4, is SQTIHQWPATLVQPVGSPLSLECTVEGTSNPNLYWYRQAAGRGLQLLFYSVGIGQISSEVPQNLSASRPQDRQFILSSKKLLLSDSGFYLCAWSRTSREKLFFGSGTQLSVL.

The chain is built from TRBV14 and TRBJ2-7, with a possible D match to TRBD1 (6 bases). V was shortened by 4 bases and J by 2 bases, with 12 bases between the two germline ends. CDR1 and CDR2 (germline): SGHDN, FVKESK. The CDR3 spans 14 residues. The CDR3 coding sequence is TGTGCCAGCAGCCGGGCAGGGGACGCCTACGAGCAGTACTTC. As protein: CASSRAGDAYEQYF.

This chain's CDR3 is CATAQGHSYEQYF. DNA of the CDR3: TGTGCCACCGCACAGGGCCACTCCTACGAGCAGTACTTC. This sequence joins TRBV6-5 and TRBJ2-7, with D maybe TRBD1 (6 bases). Trimming took off 10 bases at V and 0 bases at J, with 13 bases between the two ends. Germline assignment: CDR1 MNHEY and CDR2 SVGAGI. This CDR3 is built from 13 residues.

This clone was found a few times. CDR3 sequence (DNA): TGCGCCAGCAGCCAGCCGGGACAGAACACCGGGGAGCTGTTTTTT. Its protein product is CASSQPGQNTGELFF. The chain couples TRBV4-3 to TRBJ2-2; D may be TRBD1 (6 bases). Trimming shortened V by 3 bases and J by 1 base, and 9 bases separated the two germline ends. The CDR3 is 15 amino acids. Germline V lookup: CDR1 LGHNA, CDR2 YSLEER.

V gene TRBV19 combines with J gene TRBJ2-3, with a weak D call TRBD2 (7 bases). V lost 0 bases, J lost 5 bases, and 18 bases lay in between. Germline V CDR1 and CDR2: LNHDA, SQIVND (reference sequence). The length of the CDR3 is 17 residues. The DNA of the CDR3 is TGTGCCAGTAGTATAGACCTCAGCGGGAAAGGGGGAGATACGCAGTATTTT. Amino acid sequence: CASSIDLSGKGGDTQYF. Drawing the rest from reference TRBV19 and TRBJ2-3, the complete variable domain is DGGITQSPKYLFRKEGQNVTLSCEQNLNHDAMYWYRQDPGQGLRLIYYSQIVNDFQKGDIAEGYSVSREKKESFPLTVTSAQKNPTAFYLCASSIDLSGKGGDTQYFGPGTRLTVL.

V is TRBV19 and J is TRBJ1-5; 9 bases match TRBD1. Losses at the gene ends were 5 bases for V and 2 bases for J; bases not matched to a gene: 1. CDR1 and CDR2 (germline): LNHDA, SQIVND (reference sequence). The CDR3 consists of 14 residues. The CDR3 region is CASSWTGGNQPQHF. The DNA for the CDR3 is TGTGCCAGTAGTTGGACAGGGGGCAATCAGCCCCAGCATTTT.

This clone came up a few times. CDR3 DNA sequence: TGTGCCAGCAGCTTAGATTCGTCGGGGTTGGATACGCAGTATTTT. Protein sequence: CASSLDSSGLDTQYF. The V gene is TRBV7-2, the J gene TRBJ2-3; maybe TRBD2 (5 bases). In germline, CDR1 is SGHTA, CDR2 FQGNSA. V lost 1 base, J lost 6 bases, and 14 bases lay in between. The CDR3 is 15 amino acids.

This rearrangement joins TRBV30 to TRBJ2-1; 8 bases fit TRBD2. The V and J ends lost 1 base and 2 bases, in that order; junction bases with no gene match: 4. CDR1 is GTSNPN and CDR2 is SVGIG in the germline V gene (reference sequence). This CDR3 has 15 residues. CDR3 sequence (DNA): TGTGCCTGGAGTGGGACTAGCCCGGCCTACAATGAGCAGTTCTTC. Its protein product is CAWSGTSPAYNEQFF.

As to this clone: This same CDR3 is encoded by further DNA sequences in the sample. CDR3 nucleotides: TGTGCCAGCAGTGACTCGGCCGAGAACACTGAAGCTTTCTTT. Translation gives CASSDSAENTEAFF. This rearrangement joins TRBV6-4 to TRBJ1-1; no clear D gene. CDR1 and CDR2 from the germline V gene are MRHNA and SNTAGT. The CDR3 is made up of 14 amino acids. V lost 0 bases and J 1 base, leaving 6 bases between the germline ends.

The V gene is TRBV30, the J gene TRBJ1-6; 8 bases match TRBD1. The CDR3 totals 13 residues. The V gene's germline CDR1 is GTSNPN and CDR2 SVGIG (reference sequence). Unmatched junction bases numbered 3, after V lost 4 bases and J lost 7 bases. This CDR3 is CAWTQGANSPLHF. The CDR3 coding sequence is TGTGCCTGGACCCAGGGGGCCAATTCACCCCTCCACTTT.

The chain uses TRBV5-1 and TRBJ2-7; 8 nucleotides match TRBD1. V was clipped by 4 bases and J by 2 bases; unmatched bases: 11. Germline-derived CDR1 and CDR2 are SGHRS and YFSETQ. There are 16 residues in the CDR3. CDR3 protein: CASSPTSGTGPYEQYF. The CDR3 nucleotides read TGCGCCAGCAGCCCAACTAGTGGGACAGGTCCCTACGAGCAGTACTTC.

The V and J genes are TRBV27 and TRBJ2-5, with D perhaps TRBD2 (5 bases). Between the trimmed V and J ends, which lost 2 bases and 7 bases, there was a span of 8 bases. This CDR3 has 12 amino acids. Germline CDR1 MNHEY, CDR2 SMNVEV (reference sequence). In DNA, the CDR3 is TGTGCCAGCAGTTTAGACGGAGGGACCCAGTACTTC. It codes for CASSLDGGTQYF.

The chain recombines TRBV5-1 with TRBJ2-7, with 8 bases fitting TRBD1. Germline values: CDR1 SGHRS, CDR2 YFSETQ. Trimming removed 0 bases from V and 5 bases from J; junction bases left unmatched: 7. This CDR3 has 15 amino acids. The CDR3 DNA reads TGCGCCAGCAGCTTGGCGACAGGGGTTTTCGACGAGCAGTACTTC. Its protein product is CASSLATGVFDEQYF. Combining the CDR3 with reference TRBV5-1 and TRBJ2-7 gives the whole variable domain KAGVTQTPRYLIKTRGQQVTLSCSPISGHRSVSWYQQTPGQGLQFLFEYFSETQRNKGNFPGRFSGRQFSNSRSEMNVSTLELGDSALYLCASSLATGVFDEQYFGPGTRLTVT.

This sequence joins TRBV30 and TRBJ2-3; 8 bases fit TRBD1. The germline CDR1 and CDR2 sequences are GTSNPN and SVGIG (reference sequence). The CDR3 covers 15 residues. J lost 7 bases, V lost 5 bases, and 14 bases had no gene match. CDR3 residues: CAWYSPGQAPYTQYF. For the CDR3, the DNA is TGTGCCTGGTACTCCCCGGGACAGGCACCGTATACGCAGTATTTT.

The chain links TRBV6-2 or TRBV6-3 to TRBJ1-5, with D possibly being TRBD1 (6 bases). The CDR3 covers 15 residues. Germline V gene sequence: CDR1 MNHEY, CDR2 SVGEGT. V lost 2 bases and J 3 bases, leaving 11 bases between the germline ends. CDR3 loop: CASSYGRTDNQPQHF. CDR3 nucleotides: TGTGCCAGCAGTTACGGCCGGACAGACAATCAGCCCCAGCATTTT.

This chain joins TRBV6-5 and TRBJ1-6, with no clear D. This CDR3 has 13 residues. In germline, CDR1 is MNHEY, CDR2 SVGAGI. Between the trimmed V and J ends, which lost 8 bases and 7 bases, there was a span of 12 bases. The CDR3 DNA follows: TGTGCCAGCCGGCAGGATCCAAATTCACCCCTCCACTTT. It yields the protein CASRQDPNSPLHF.

This chain uses TRBV7-8 with TRBJ1-4; a possible D gene is TRBD1 (6 bases). The CDR3 is 15 residues long. Germline CDR1 reads SGHVS; CDR2 reads FQNEAQ. V lost 5 bases and J 4 bases, leaving 14 bases between the germline ends. In nucleotides, the CDR3 is TGTGCCAGCAGCCCAAACCGGACAGTTAATGAAAAACTGTTTTTT. Protein sequence: CASSPNRTVNEKLFF.

This clone was found a few times. This chain connects TRBV6-2 or TRBV6-3 to TRBJ1-5; 8 nucleotides line up with TRBD1. The CDR3 totals 14 residues. Per the germline V gene, CDR1 is MNHEY and CDR2 is SVGEGT. J gave up 5 bases and V 6 bases, and 6 bases lay outside the gene matches. The CDR3 reads CASSRTGLYQPQHF. CDR3 in DNA: TGTGCCAGCAGCCGGACAGGGCTCTATCAGCCCCAGCATTTT.

The chain recombines TRBV3-1 (or the pseudogene TRBV3-2) with TRBJ2-7, with TRBD2 matching 8 bases. CDR3 size: 15 residues. Germline assignment: CDR1 LGHDT and CDR2 YNNKEL (reference sequence). V was pared by 4 bases and J by 3 bases, with 8 bases of the junction left unmatched. The CDR3 DNA follows: TGTGCCAGCAGCCTGTTCCAAAGCGGGAGCTACGAGCAGTACTTC. Protein: CASSLFQSGSYEQYF.

V usage is TRBV5-6 and J usage is TRBJ1-1; D is undetermined. The V end was cut by 0 bases, the J end by 4 bases, with 16 bases between. CDR1 and CDR2 from the germline V gene are SGHDT and YYEEEE. The CDR3 is 16 amino acids. The CDR3 nucleotides read TGTGCCAGCAGCTTGGAATTGGGCCAGTTGATCACTGAAGCTTTCTTT. As protein: CASSLELGQLITEAFF.

The CDR3 DNA reads TGTGCCAGCAGACCAACTAGCAATGAGCAGTTCTTC. Encoded protein: CASRPTSNEQFF. The chain couples TRBV12-3 or TRBV12-4 to TRBJ2-1; possibly TRBD2 for D (5 bases). The CDR3 sequence is 12 residues long. V was cut by 6 bases and J by 6 bases, with 9 bases left in between.